This T cell receptor (beta chain) derives from a study of T cells in Graves' hyperthyroidism and ophthalmopathy. To note about this clonotype: Its antigen is as yet unknown.

Overall study results and limits: Most thyroid clonotypes that were expanded above 0.001 also turned up in blood.

The investigators amplified TCR beta CDR3 regions from RNA transcripts. The HTBI primer set drove a first-round RT-PCR of the TCR CDR3. One entry per CDR3 protein, called by TCRdb with MiXCR from the multiplex PCR reads. The profile shows approximately 510,000 distinct CDR3 sequences, 46% of them singletons. The clonotype originates from an adult woman with Graves' disease, either hyperthyroidism or ophthalmopathy (not recorded which). Source material: peripheral blood or thyroid tissue (not recorded which).

The DNA for the CDR3 is TGTGCCATCAGTGCGCTCGGGGCCCCGGAAAACACTGAAGCTTTCTTT. It translates to CAISALGAPENTEAFF. The genes are TRBV10-3 and TRBJ1-1; a possible D gene is TRBD1 (5 bases). Germline-derived CDR1 and CDR2 are ENHRY and SYGVKD. V was trimmed by 4 bases and J by 2 bases, leaving 17 bases between them. This CDR3 has 16 amino acids.